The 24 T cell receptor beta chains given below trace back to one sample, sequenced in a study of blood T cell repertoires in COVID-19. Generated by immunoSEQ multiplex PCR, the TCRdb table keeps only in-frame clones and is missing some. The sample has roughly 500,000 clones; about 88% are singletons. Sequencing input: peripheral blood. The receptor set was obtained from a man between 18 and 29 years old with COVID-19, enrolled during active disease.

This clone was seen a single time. Written as DNA, the CDR3 is TGTGCCAGCAGTGAAACGATTTTGGGAGCTAAAGAGACCCAGTACTTC. This gives the protein CASSETILGAKETQYF. This chain links TRBV6-1 with TRBJ2-5; a possible D gene is TRBD2 (5 bases). This CDR3 has 16 residues. CDR1 MNHNS and CDR2 SASEGT come from the germline V gene. Deletions cut 2 bases from V and 3 bases from J, with 16 bases between.

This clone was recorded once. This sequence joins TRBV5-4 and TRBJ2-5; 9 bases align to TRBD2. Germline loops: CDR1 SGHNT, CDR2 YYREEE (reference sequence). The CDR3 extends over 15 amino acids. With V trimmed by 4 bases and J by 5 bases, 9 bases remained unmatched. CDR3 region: CASSRAGGPRETQYF. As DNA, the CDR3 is TGTGCCAGCAGCAGGGCGGGGGGGCCAAGGGAGACCCAGTACTTC.

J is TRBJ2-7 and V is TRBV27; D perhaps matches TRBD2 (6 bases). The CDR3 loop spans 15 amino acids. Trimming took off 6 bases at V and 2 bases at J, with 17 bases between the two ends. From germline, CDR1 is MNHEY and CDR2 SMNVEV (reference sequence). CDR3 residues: CASSREGSGPYEQYF. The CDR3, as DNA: TGTGCCAGCAGCCGCGAGGGTAGCGGACCCTACGAGCAGTACTTC.

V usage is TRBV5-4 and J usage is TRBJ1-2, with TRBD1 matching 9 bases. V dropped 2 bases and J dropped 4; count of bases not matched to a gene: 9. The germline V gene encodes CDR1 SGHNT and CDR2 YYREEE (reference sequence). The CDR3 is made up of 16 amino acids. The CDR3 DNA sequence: TGTGCCAGCAGCTTAAACAGACAGGGGGTAGCCTATGGCTACACCTTC. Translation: CASSLNRQGVAYGYTF.

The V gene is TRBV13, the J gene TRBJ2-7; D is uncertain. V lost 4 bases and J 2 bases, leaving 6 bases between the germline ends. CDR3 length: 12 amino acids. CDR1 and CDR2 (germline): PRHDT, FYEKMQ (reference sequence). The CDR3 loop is CASSSQTYEQYF. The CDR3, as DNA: TGTGCCAGCAGCTCCCAAACCTACGAGCAGTACTTC.

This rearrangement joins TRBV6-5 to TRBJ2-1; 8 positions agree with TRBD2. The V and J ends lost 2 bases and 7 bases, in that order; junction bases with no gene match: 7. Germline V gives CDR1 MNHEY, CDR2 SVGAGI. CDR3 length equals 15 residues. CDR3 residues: CASSYDPGLANEQFF. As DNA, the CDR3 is TGTGCCAGCAGTTACGACCCTGGACTAGCAAATGAGCAGTTCTTC.

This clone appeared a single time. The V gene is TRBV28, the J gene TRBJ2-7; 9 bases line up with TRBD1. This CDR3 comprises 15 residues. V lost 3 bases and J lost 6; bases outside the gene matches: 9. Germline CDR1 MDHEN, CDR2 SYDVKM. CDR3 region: CASSFSGTGKSEQYF. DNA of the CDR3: TGTGCCAGCAGTTTCTCCGGGACAGGGAAATCCGAGCAGTACTTC.

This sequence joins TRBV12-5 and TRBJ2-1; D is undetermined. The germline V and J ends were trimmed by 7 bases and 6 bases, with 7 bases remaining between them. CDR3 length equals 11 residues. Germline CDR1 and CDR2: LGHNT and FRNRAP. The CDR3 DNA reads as TGTGCTAGTGTGGAGATCAATGAGCAGTTCTTC. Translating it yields CASVEINEQFF.

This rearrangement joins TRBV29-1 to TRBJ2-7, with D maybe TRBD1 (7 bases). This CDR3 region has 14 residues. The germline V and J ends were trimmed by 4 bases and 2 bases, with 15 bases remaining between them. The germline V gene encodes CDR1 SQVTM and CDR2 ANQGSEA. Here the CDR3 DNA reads TGCAGCGTTGCAGGGGGGCAGGGGACCTACGAGCAGTACTTC. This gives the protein CSVAGGQGTYEQYF.

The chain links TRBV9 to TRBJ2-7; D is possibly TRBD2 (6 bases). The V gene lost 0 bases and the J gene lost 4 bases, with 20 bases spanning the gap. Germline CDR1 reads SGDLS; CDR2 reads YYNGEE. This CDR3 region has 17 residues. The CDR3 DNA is TGTGCCAGCAGCGTAGAGGGGAGCGGGCGAGACGGGTACGAGCAGTACTTC. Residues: CASSVEGSGRDGYEQYF.

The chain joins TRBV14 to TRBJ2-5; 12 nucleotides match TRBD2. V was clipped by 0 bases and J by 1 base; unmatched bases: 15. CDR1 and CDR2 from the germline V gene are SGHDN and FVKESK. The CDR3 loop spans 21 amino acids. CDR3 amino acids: CASSQEGLTSGGWFGQETQYF. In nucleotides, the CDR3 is TGTGCCAGCAGCCAAGAAGGCCTGACTAGCGGGGGATGGTTCGGCCAAGAGACCCAGTACTTC.

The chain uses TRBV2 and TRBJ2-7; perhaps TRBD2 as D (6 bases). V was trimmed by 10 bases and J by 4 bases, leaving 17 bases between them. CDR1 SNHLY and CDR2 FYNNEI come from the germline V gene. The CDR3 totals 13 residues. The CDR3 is CAIRDSGYYEQYF. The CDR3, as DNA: TGTGCCATACGGGACTCGGGATATTACGAGCAGTACTTC.

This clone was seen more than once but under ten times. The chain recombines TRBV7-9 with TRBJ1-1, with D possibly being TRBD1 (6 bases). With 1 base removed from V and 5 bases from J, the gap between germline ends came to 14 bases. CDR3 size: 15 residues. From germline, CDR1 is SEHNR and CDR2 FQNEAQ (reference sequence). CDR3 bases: TGTGCCAGCAGCTTAGGCACAGGGTTCGGAACTGAAGCTTTCTTT. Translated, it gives CASSLGTGFGTEAFF. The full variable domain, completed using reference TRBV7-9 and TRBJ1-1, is DTGVSQNPRHKITKRGQNVTFRCDPISEHNRLYWYRQTLGQGPEFLTYFQNEAQLEKSRLLSDRFSAERPKGSFSTLEIQRTEQGDSAMYLCASSLGTGFGTEAFFGQGTRLTVV.

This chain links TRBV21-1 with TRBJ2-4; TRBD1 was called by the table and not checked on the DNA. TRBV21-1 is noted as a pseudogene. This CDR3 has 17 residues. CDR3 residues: CASSKANRGIDKNIQYF. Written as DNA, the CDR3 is TGTGCCAGCAGCAAAGCGAACAGGGGAATTGACAAAAACATTCAGTACTTC.

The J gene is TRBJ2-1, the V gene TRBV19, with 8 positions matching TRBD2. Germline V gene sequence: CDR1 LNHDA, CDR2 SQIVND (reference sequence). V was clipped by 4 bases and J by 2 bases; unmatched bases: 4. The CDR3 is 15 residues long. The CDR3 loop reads CASSTGTSTYNEQFF. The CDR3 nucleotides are TGTGCCAGTAGTACAGGGACTAGTACCTACAATGAGCAGTTCTTC.

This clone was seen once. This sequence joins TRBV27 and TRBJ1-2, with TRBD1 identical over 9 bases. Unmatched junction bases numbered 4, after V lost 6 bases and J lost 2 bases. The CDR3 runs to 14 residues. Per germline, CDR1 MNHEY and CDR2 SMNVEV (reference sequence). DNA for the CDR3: TGTGCCAGCAGGTCGACAGGGGGGAACTATGGCTACACCTTC. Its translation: CASRSTGGNYGYTF.

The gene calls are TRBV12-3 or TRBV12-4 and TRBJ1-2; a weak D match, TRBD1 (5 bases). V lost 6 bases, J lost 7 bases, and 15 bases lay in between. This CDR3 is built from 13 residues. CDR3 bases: TGTGCCAGCAGGTCGGGGGTTGCGGGTGGCTACACCTTC. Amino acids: CASRSGVAGGYTF.

As DNA, the CDR3 is TGTGCCAGCAGCCTGACAGATACGAATGAGCAGTTCTTC. It is translated as CASSLTDTNEQFF. The chain employs TRBV3-1 (or the pseudogene TRBV3-2) and TRBJ2-1, with D maybe TRBD1 (5 bases). V lost 4 bases and J 7 bases, leaving 11 bases between the germline ends. The CDR3 is 13 amino acids. In germline, CDR1 is LGHDT, CDR2 YNNKEL (reference sequence).

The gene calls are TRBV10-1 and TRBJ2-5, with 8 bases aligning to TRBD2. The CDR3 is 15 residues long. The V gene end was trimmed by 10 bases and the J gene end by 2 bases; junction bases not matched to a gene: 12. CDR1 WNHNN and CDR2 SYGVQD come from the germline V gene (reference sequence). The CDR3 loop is CATSGGGAEQETQYF. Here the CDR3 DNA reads TGCGCCACCTCGGGGGGGGGCGCAGAGCAAGAGACCCAGTACTTC.

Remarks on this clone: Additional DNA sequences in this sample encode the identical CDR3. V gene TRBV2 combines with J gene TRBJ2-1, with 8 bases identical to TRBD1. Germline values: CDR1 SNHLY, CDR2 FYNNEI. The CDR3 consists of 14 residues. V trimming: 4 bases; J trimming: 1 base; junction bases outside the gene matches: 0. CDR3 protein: CASSGQGSYNEQFF. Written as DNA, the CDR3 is TGTGCCAGCAGTGGACAGGGGTCCTACAATGAGCAGTTCTTC.

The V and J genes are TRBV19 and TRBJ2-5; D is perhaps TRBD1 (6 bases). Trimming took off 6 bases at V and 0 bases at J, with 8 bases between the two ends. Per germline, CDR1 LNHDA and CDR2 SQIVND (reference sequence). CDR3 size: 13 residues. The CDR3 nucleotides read TGTGCCAGTAGGGACAGAAACCAAGAGACCCAGTACTTC. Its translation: CASRDRNQETQYF.

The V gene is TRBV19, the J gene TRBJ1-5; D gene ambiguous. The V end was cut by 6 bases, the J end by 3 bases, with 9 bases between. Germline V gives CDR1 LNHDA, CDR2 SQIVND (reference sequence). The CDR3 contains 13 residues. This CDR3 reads CASRYSPNQPQHF. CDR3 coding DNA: TGTGCCAGTAGATACAGTCCCAATCAGCCCCAGCATTTT.

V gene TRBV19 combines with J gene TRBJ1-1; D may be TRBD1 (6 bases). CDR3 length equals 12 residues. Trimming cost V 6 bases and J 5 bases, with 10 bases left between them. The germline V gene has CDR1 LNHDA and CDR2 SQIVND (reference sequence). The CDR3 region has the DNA TGTGCCAGTAGCGAGGGGGTTACTGAAGCTTTCTTT. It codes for CASSEGVTEAFF. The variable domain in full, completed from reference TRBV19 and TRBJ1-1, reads DGGITQSPKYLFRKEGQNVTLSCEQNLNHDAMYWYRQDPGQGLRLIYYSQIVNDFQKGDIAEGYSVSREKKESFPLTVTSAQKNPTAFYLCASSEGVTEAFFGQGTRLTVV.

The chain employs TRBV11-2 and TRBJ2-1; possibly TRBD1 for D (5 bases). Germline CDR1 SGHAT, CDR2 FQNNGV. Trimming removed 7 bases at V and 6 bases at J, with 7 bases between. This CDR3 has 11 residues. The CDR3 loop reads CASMGLNEQFF. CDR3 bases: TGTGCCAGCATGGGGCTCAATGAGCAGTTCTTC.